This is a list of T cell receptor beta chains from one sample in a study of persistence of HIV-infected CD4 T cells. The antigens for these receptors are not known. Clones were read by immunoSEQ multiplex PCR, and TCRdb kept only the in-frame ones, dropping some. The data contain under 40,000 clones, around 82% of them singletons. The specimen comprised CD4+ T cells sorted from PBMCs after 18-hour stimulation, sampled from a patient who received antiretroviral therapy. These receptors originate from an adult woman with HIV who was CMV-seropositive. Both conserved end residues are part of each CDR3. The D gene is left open where the match is weak. Not all rows give a size; the values are once, few, many and, for expanded clones, a class.

>TRBV5-1|TRBJ1-2|TRBD1|.
CASSLTGDAIYGYTF
TGCGCCAGCAGCTTGACAGGGGACGCGATCTATGGCTACACCTTC
>TRBV4-3|TRBJ1-3|.|.
CASSQAYAVRGNTIYF
TGCGCCAGCAGCCAAGCTTATGCAGTGAGAGGAAACACCATATATTTT
>TRBV30|TRBJ1-2|.|.
CAWSSRQDGYTF
TGTGCCTGGAGTTCGCGACAAGATGGCTACACCTTC
>TRBV6-5|TRBJ1-5|TRBD1|.
CASSSYRGGRNQPQHF
TGTGCCAGCAGTTCCTACAGGGGGGGGCGCAATCAGCCCCAGCATTTT
>TRBV7-3|TRBJ2-1|.|.
CASSFRGQNPYNEQFF
TGTGCCAGCAGCTTTAGAGGACAGAACCCCTACAATGAGCAGTTCTTC
>TRBV10-2|TRBJ1-1|.|.
CASSESGGKNTEAFF
TGCGCCAGCAGTGAGTCGGGCGGAAAGAACACTGAAGCTTTCTTT
>TRBV12-3/TRBV12-4|TRBJ1-2|.|few
CASSPGMGGYTF
TGTGCCAGCAGTCCCGGCATGGGGGGCTACACCTTC
>TRBV5-5|TRBJ1-2|.|.
CASSLVRGEGYTF
TGTGCCAGCAGCTTGGTCAGGGGCGAGGGCTACACCTTC
>TRBV3-1/TRBV3-2|TRBJ2-5|.|.
CASSQNRARATQYF
TGTGCCAGCAGCCAAAACCGGGCCCGCGCGACCCAGTACTTC
>TRBV5-1|TRBJ2-1|TRBD1|.
CASRARTGVSNEQFF
TGCGCCAGCCGCGCTCGTACAGGGGTGTCCAATGAGCAGTTCTTC
>TRBV5-5|TRBJ1-5|TRBD1|.
CASTQTGSSNQPQHF
TGTGCCAGCACCCAGACAGGGAGTAGCAATCAGCCCCAGCATTTT
>TRBV2|TRBJ2-3|.|.
CASSVSTLTANTQYF
TGTGCCAGCAGCGTCTCAACACTCACTGCCAATACGCAGTATTTT
>TRBV5-1|TRBJ2-1|TRBD2|once
CASSFPSGRDNNEQFF
TGCGCCAGCAGCTTTCCTAGCGGGAGGGATAACAATGAGCAGTTCTTC
>TRBV29-1|TRBJ1-1|.|.
CSVEAVGAEAFF
TGCAGCGTTGAAGCTGTCGGGGCTGAAGCTTTCTTT
>TRBV3-1/TRBV3-2|TRBJ1-5|.|once
CASSPDTSNQPQHF
TGTGCCAGCAGCCCCGACACTAGCAATCAGCCCCAGCATTTT
>TRBV18|TRBJ1-1|.|.
CASSPQGDFTEAFF
TGTGCCAGCTCACCACAGGGTGATTTCACTGAAGCTTTCTTT
>TRBV19|TRBJ1-1|.|.
CASSMAGTTNTEAFF
TGTGCCAGTAGTATGGCCGGGACAACGAACACTGAAGCTTTCTTT
>TRBV27|TRBJ1-2|.|.
CASSFAENYGYTF
TGTGCCAGCAGTTTTGCAGAGAACTATGGCTACACCTTC
>TRBV11-3|TRBJ2-7|TRBD1|.
CASSRTGYEQYF
TGTGCCAGCAGCCGGACAGGGTACGAGCAGTACTTC
>TRBV12-5|TRBJ1-2|.|once
CASGSTPTGWTNYGYTF
TGTGCTAGTGGTTCTACTCCCACAGGGTGGACTAACTATGGCTACACCTTC
>TRBV6-2/TRBV6-3|TRBJ1-5|.|medium-sized
CASSYGDNQPQHF
TGTGCCAGCAGTTACGGGGACAATCAGCCCCAGCATTTT
>TRBV2|TRBJ2-2|.|few
CASIGQGAGELFF
TGTGCCAGCATCGGGCAGGGCGCCGGGGAGCTGTTTTTT
>TRBV20-1|TRBJ2-3|TRBD2|.
CSASTSGSTDTQYF
TGCAGTGCTAGTACTAGCGGAAGCACAGATACGCAGTATTTT
>TRBV27|TRBJ1-2|.|.
CASSATGRGYGYTF
TGTGCCAGCAGTGCTACAGGGCGCGGATATGGCTACACCTTC
>TRBV28|TRBJ1-1|.|.
CASRNPSTANTEAFF
TGTGCCAGCCGTAACCCCTCCACAGCGAACACTGAAGCTTTCTTT
>TRBV5-1|TRBJ2-3|TRBD2|.
CASSPGGREDTQYF
TGCGCCAGCAGCCCGGGAGGGCGGGAGGATACGCAGTATTTT
>TRBV4-1|TRBJ1-3|.|.
CASSRTWSPGAGNTIYF
TGCGCCAGCAGCCGGACGTGGAGCCCGGGGGCTGGAAACACCATATATTTT
>TRBV29-1|TRBJ1-1|.|.
CSVWTALNTEAFF
TGCAGCGTTTGGACAGCCTTGAACACTGAAGCTTTCTTT
>TRBV6-5|TRBJ2-3|TRBD1|.
CASSRQGGTDTQYF
TGTGCCAGCAGTCGACAGGGTGGCACAGATACGCAGTATTTT